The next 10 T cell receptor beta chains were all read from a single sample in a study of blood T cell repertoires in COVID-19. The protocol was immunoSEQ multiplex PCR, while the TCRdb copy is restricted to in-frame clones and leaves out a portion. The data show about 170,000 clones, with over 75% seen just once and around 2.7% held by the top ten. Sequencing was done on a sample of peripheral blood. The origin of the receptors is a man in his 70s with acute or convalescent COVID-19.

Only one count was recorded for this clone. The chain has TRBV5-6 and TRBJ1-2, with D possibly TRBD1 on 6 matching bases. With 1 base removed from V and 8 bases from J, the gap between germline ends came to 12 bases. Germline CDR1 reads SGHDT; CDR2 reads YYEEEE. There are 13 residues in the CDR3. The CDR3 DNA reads TGTGCCAGCAGCTTGAGGGACATGGAGGGCTACACCTTC. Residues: CASSLRDMEGYTF.

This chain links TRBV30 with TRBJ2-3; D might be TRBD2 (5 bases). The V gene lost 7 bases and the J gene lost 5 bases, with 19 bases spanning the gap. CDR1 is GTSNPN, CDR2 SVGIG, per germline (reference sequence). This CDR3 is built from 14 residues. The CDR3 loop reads CAYRGLEGRDTQYF. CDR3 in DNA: TGTGCCTACAGAGGACTGGAAGGCAGAGATACGCAGTATTTT.

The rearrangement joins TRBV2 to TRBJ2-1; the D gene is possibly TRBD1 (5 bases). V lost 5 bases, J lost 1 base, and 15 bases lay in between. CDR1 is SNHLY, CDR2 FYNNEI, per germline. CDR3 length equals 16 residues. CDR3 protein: CASSLLGVESYNEQFF. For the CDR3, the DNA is TGTGCCAGCAGTCTCTTAGGGGTAGAGTCCTACAATGAGCAGTTCTTC.

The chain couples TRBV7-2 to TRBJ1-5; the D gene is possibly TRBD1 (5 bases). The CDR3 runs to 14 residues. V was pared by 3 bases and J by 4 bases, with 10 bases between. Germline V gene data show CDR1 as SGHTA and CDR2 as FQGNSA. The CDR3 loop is CASSFPGPNQPQHF. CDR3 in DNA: TGTGCCAGCAGCTTTCCAGGGCCTAATCAGCCCCAGCATTTT.

CDR3: CASRRDRGSSGYTF. For the CDR3, the DNA is TGTGCCAGCAGACGGGACAGGGGGTCGAGTGGCTACACCTTC. The chain combines TRBV5-4 with TRBJ1-2; the match to TRBD1 covers 11 bases. This CDR3 spans 14 amino acids. From germline, CDR1 is SGHNT and CDR2 YYREEE (reference sequence). The J segment lost 7 bases and the V segment lost 5 bases, leaving 7 bases of the junction unmatched.

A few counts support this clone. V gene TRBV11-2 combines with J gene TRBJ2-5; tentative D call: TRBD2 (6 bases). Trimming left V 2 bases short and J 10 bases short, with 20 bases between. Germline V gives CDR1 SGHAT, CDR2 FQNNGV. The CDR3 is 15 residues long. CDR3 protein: CASSLFPGEPRDQYF. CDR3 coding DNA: TGTGCCAGCAGCTTATTCCCGGGGGAACCAAGAGACCAGTACTTC.

CDR3 sequence (DNA): TGTGCCAGCAGCTTAGCACCCCCTGGGACAGGGCGCTCACCCCTCCACTTT. This gives the protein CASSLAPPGTGRSPLHF. The J gene is TRBJ1-6, the V gene TRBV7-2; TRBD1 agrees at 9 bases. CDR3 length: 17 amino acids. The germline gives CDR1 SGHTA, CDR2 FQGNSA. V was clipped by 0 bases and J by 10 bases; unmatched bases: 10. The full variable domain, with the rest looked up from reference TRBV7-2 and TRBJ1-6, is GAGVSQSPSNKVTEKGKDVELRCDPISGHTALYWYRQSLGQGLEFLIYFQGNSAPDKSGLPSDRFSAERTGGSVSTLTIQRTQQEDSAVYLCASSLAPPGTGRSPLHFGNGTRLTVT.

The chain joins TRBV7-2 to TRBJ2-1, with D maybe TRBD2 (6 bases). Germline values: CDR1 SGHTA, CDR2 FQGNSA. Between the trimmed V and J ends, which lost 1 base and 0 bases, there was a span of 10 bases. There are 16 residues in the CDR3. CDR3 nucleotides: TGTGCCAGCAGCTTAGTTGCGGGGAGCTCCTACAATGAGCAGTTCTTC. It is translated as CASSLVAGSSYNEQFF.

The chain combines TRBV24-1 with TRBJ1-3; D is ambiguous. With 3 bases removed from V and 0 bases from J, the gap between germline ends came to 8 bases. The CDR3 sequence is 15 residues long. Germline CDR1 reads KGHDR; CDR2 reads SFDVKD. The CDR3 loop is CATSDPRSSGNTIYF. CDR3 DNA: TGTGCCACCAGTGATCCAAGGAGCTCTGGAAACACCATATATTTT.

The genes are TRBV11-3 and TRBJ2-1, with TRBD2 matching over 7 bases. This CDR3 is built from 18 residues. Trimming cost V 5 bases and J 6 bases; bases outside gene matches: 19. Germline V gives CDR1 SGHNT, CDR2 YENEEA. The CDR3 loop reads CASSPGRGEGPGGNEQFF. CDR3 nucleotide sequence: TGTGCCAGCAGCCCCGGTCGGGGGGAGGGCCCCGGGGGCAATGAGCAGTTCTTC.